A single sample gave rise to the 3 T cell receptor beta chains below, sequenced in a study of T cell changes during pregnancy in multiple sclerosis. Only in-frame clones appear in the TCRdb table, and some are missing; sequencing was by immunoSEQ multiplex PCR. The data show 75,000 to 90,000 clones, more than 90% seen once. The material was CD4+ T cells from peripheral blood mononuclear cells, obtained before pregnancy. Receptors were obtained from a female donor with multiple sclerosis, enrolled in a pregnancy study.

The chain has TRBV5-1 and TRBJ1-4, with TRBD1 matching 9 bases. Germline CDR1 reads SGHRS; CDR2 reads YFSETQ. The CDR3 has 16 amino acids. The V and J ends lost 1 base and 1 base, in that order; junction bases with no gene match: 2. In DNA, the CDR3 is TGCGCCAGCAGCTTGCGGGGACAGGGAACTAATGAAAAACTGTTTTTT. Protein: CASSLRGQGTNEKLFF.

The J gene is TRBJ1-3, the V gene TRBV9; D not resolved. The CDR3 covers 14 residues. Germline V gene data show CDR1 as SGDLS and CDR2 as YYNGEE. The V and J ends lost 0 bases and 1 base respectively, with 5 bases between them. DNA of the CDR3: TGTGCCAGCAGCGTAGCACAGTCTGGAAACACCATATATTTT. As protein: CASSVAQSGNTIYF.

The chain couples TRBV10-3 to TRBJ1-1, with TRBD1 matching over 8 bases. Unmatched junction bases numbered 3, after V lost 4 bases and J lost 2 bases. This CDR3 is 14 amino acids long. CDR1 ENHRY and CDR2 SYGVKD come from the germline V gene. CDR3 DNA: TGTGCCATCAGTGGGACAGGGAGTAACACTGAAGCTTTCTTT. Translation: CAISGTGSNTEAFF.